These 9 T cell receptor beta chains share one sample of origin, sequenced in a study of CD8+CD57+ T cells in acquired aplastic anemia. Only patients with CD8+CD57+ cell expansion on flow cytometry were chosen for sequencing. The TCR beta profiling, which covered VDJ combination and CDR3 sequence, was carried out using genomic DNA as the template. TCRdb analysed the reads with MiXCR anew, one entry per CDR3 protein. This table has hundreds of thousands of distinct CDR3 sequences, approximately 33% appearing once. Source material: sorted CD4+, CD8+, or CD8+CD57+ T cells (not recorded which) from PBMCs. The receptors come from a human donor with aplastic anemia.

This clonotype was detected ten times or more. This sequence joins TRBV7-6 and TRBJ1-3, with D maybe TRBD1 (5 bases). Germline CDR1 is SGHVS and CDR2 is FNYEAQ. V lost 10 bases to trimming and J lost 3 bases, with 16 bases between them. This CDR3 is built from 14 residues. Here the CDR3 reads CATQNRLYGNTIYF. The CDR3 nucleotides are TGTGCCACCCAAAACAGGCTTTATGGAAACACCATATATTTT.

This clonotype was seen ten or more times. V is TRBV29-1 and J is TRBJ2-3; D not resolved. The V end lost 4 bases, the J end lost 1 base, and 9 bases lay between the germline ends. CDR1 is SQVTM, CDR2 ANQGSEA, per germline. The length of the CDR3 is 13 residues. DNA for the CDR3: TGCAGCGTTGTCCTGGGTGGCACAGATACGCAGTATTTT. Translated, it gives CSVVLGGTDTQYF.

This clonotype was seen ten or more times. The chain recombines TRBV19 with TRBJ1-5; possibly TRBD1 for D (5 bases). Germline CDR1 reads LNHDA; CDR2 reads SQIVND (reference sequence). This CDR3 is 14 amino acids long. CDR3 protein: CGVGTNTRSQPQHF. The CDR3, as DNA: TGTGGTGTAGGGACCAACACTAGGAGTCAGCCCCAGCATTTT.

In regard to this clonotype: A junction boundary mismatches the germline segment, possibly from a read error. This rearrangement joins TRBV7-6 to TRBJ2-7; 10 nucleotides line up with TRBD1. This CDR3 has 11 amino acids. The germline V gene has CDR1 SGHVS and CDR2 FNYEAQ. The CDR3 DNA is TGTGCCAGCAGCCGACCGGGACAGGGGACGTGG. This translates into CASSRPGQGTW.

Ten or more counts support this clonotype. The V and J genes are TRBV2 and TRBJ1-3; D gene uncertain. V was clipped by 3 bases and J by 9 bases, with 12 bases between them. The CDR3 totals 13 residues. From germline, CDR1 is SNHLY and CDR2 FYNNEI. The CDR3 DNA is TGTGCCAGCAGTGACCGGGAGGTTGGCACCATATATTTT. Encoded protein: CASSDREVGTIYF.

This clonotype has at least ten counts. This chain uses TRBV2 with TRBJ1-5; D may be TRBD1 (5 bases). The CDR3 is 16 residues long. Germline CDR1 and CDR2: SNHLY and FYNNEI. The ends were cut back, 6 bases at V and 0 bases at J, with 15 bases in the middle. The CDR3 DNA reads TGTGCCAGCAGGCACTTGGACACCTATAGCAATCAGCCCCAGCATTTT. Protein product: CASRHLDTYSNQPQHF.

Comment on this clonotype: At one boundary the junction diverges from the germline segment, which might be a read error. This chain links TRBV7-7 with TRBJ2-2, with no clear D. Germline CDR1 SSHAT, CDR2 FNYEAQ (reference sequence). The CDR3 consists of 14 residues. CDR3 coding DNA: TGTGCTAGCAGCTTAGGGATAAACACCGGGGAGCTGTTTTTT. Translating gives CASSLGINTGELFF. Filled out from reference TRBV7-7 and TRBJ2-2, the complete variable domain reads GAGVSQSPRYKVTKRGQDVTLRCDPISSHATLYWYQQALGQGPEFLTYFNYEAQPDKSGLPSDRFSAERPEGSISTLTIQRTEQRDSAMYRCASSLGINTGELFFGEGSRLTVL.

In the case of this clonotype: The junction departs from the called germline gene at one end, perhaps through a read error. The chain joins TRBV11-1 to TRBJ1-2, with 8 bases lining up with TRBD1. Germline V gene sequence: CDR1 SGHAT, CDR2 FQDESV (reference sequence). The CDR3 is 14 residues long. CDR3 DNA sequence: TGTGCCGGCAGCACGAACGGGACAGGTGAAGGCTACACCTTC. This sequence encodes CAGSTNGTGEGYTF.

Many counts were recorded for this clonotype. The J gene is TRBJ2-1, the V gene TRBV24-1; 9 positions match TRBD1. V lost 4 bases, J lost 8 bases, and 8 bases stayed unmatched. The germline CDR1 and CDR2 sequences are KGHDR and SFDVKD. CDR3 length: 15 amino acids. CDR3 protein: CATSERQGVFHEQFF. CDR3 coding DNA: TGTGCCACCAGTGAAAGACAGGGGGTCTTCCATGAGCAGTTCTTC.